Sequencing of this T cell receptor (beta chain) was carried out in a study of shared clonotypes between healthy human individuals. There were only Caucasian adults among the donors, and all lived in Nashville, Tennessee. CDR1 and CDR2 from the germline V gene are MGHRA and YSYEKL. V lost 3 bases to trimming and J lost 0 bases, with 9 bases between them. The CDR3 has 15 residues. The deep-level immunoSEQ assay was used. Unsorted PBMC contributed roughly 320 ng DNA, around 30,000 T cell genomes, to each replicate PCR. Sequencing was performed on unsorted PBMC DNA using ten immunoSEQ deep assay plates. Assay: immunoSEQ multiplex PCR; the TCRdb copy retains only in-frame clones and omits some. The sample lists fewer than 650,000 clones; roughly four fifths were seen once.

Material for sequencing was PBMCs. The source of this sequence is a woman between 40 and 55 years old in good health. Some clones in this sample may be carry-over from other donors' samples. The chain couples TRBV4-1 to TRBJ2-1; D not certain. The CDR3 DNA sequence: TGCGCCAGCAGCCAGGATGTAGGCTCCTACAATGAGCAGTTCTTC. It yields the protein CASSQDVGSYNEQFF.